These 17 T cell receptor beta chains were sequenced from one sample in a study of identical twins. MiXCR, run by TCRdb on the 5' RACE reads, gives a single entry per CDR3 protein. Of roughly 490,000 distinct CDR3 sequences listed, approximately 14% are singletons. This same sample was also part of a study on yellow fever vaccine responses in identical twins.

The sequenced material came from CD4+ T cells sorted from blood. These TCRs come from a woman between 18 and 29 years old in good health.

This clonotype was seen only a few times. This rearrangement joins TRBV29-1 to TRBJ2-2; possibly TRBD1 for D (6 bases). The V gene lost 7 bases and the J gene lost 0 bases, with 15 bases spanning the gap. The CDR3 is made up of 15 amino acids. The germline CDR1 and CDR2 sequences are SQVTM and ANQGSEA. CDR3 in amino acids: CSARFGGANTGELFF. In DNA form, the CDR3 reads TGCAGCGCGAGATTTGGGGGCGCGAACACCGGGGAGCTGTTTTTT.

This clonotype showed up just a few times. The J gene is TRBJ1-2, the V gene TRBV3-1; TRBD1 aligns across 7 bases. This CDR3 comprises 17 residues. Losses at the gene ends were 0 bases for V and 8 bases for J; bases not matched to a gene: 15. Germline CDR1 is LGHDT and CDR2 is YNNKEL (reference sequence). CDR3 DNA: TGTGCCAGCAGCCAAGAAGAGGGAGTTCGGACAGGCCGGGGCTACACCTTC. This gives the protein CASSQEEGVRTGRGYTF.

J is TRBJ2-2 and V is TRBV5-1; D is uncertain. The CDR3 extends over 15 amino acids. V was pared by 0 bases and J by 1 base, with 7 bases between. Germline CDR1 is SGHRS and CDR2 is YFSETQ. The CDR3 reads CASSLGALNTGELFF. The CDR3 region has the DNA TGCGCCAGCAGCTTGGGGGCATTGAACACCGGGGAGCTGTTTTTT.

The table lists this clonotype with a few counts. The rearrangement uses TRBV20-1 and TRBJ1-2; TRBD1 matches 10 bases. This CDR3 spans 12 amino acids. Trimming removed 6 bases from V and 8 bases from J; junction bases left unmatched: 6. Germline lookup yields CDR1 DFQATT and CDR2 SNEGSKA (reference sequence). The CDR3 nucleotides read TGCAGTGCCTCCGGGACAGGGGTGGGCTACACCTTC. Amino acids: CSASGTGVGYTF.

This clonotype was picked up many times. The V and J genes are TRBV5-1 and TRBJ2-3, with 13 bases identical to TRBD2. J lost 3 bases, V lost 4 bases, and 5 bases had no gene match. Per the germline V gene, CDR1 is SGHRS and CDR2 is YFSETQ. The CDR3 consists of 16 residues. CDR3 residues: CASSRTSGGGTDTQYF. As DNA, the CDR3 is TGCGCCAGCAGCCGGACTAGCGGGGGTGGGACAGATACGCAGTATTTT.

The table lists this clonotype with many counts. This sequence joins TRBV7-2 and TRBJ2-3; 9 positions match TRBD2. V lost 6 bases, J lost 2 bases, and 9 bases stayed unmatched. The CDR3 covers 16 residues. The V gene's germline CDR1 is SGHTA and CDR2 FQGNSA. CDR3 sequence reads: CASSPRAGGYTDTQYF. CDR3 in DNA: TGTGCCAGCAGTCCCCGGGCGGGGGGGTACACAGATACGCAGTATTTT.

There are a few counts of this clonotype. The chain joins TRBV11-3 to TRBJ2-3; TRBD2 aligns across 12 bases. The CDR3 is made up of 14 amino acids. From germline, CDR1 is SGHNT and CDR2 YENEEA. With 8 bases clipped from V and 6 bases from J, the junction kept 6 bases outside the gene matches. CDR3 residues: CASAATSGSDTQYF. CDR3 DNA sequence: TGTGCCAGCGCGGCGACTAGCGGGAGTGATACGCAGTATTTT.

This clonotype was counted between two and nine times. This sequence joins TRBV9 and TRBJ1-1; no clear D gene. The V end lost 3 bases, the J end lost 1 base, and 10 bases lay between the germline ends. This CDR3 contains 14 residues. Germline V gene data show CDR1 as SGDLS and CDR2 as YYNGEE. The DNA for the CDR3 is TGTGCCAGCAGCGGCCTGCCCCAGAACACTGAAGCTTTCTTT. Translated: CASSGLPQNTEAFF.

This clonotype was picked up a small number of times. The genes are TRBV12-3 or TRBV12-4 and TRBJ2-1; 13 bases align to TRBD2. The CDR3 consists of 16 residues. V shed 6 bases, J shed 5 bases, and the junction held 7 bases outside the gene matches. The CDR3: CASRSGLAGPHNEQFF. As DNA, the CDR3 is TGTGCCAGCAGGTCGGGACTAGCGGGGCCCCACAATGAGCAGTTCTTC.

The chain has TRBV5-1 and TRBJ2-7; TRBD1 is a possible D gene (5 bases). The CDR3 loop spans 12 amino acids. V was clipped by 2 bases and J by 5 bases, with 8 bases between them. Germline V CDR1 and CDR2: SGHRS, YFSETQ. The CDR3 region has the DNA TGCGCCAGCAGCTTAGGGGCAGACGAGCAGTACTTC. Its protein is CASSLGADEQYF.

This clonotype was observed many times. This sequence joins TRBV12-3 or TRBV12-4 and TRBJ1-1; D may be TRBD1 (5 bases). The CDR3 extends over 16 amino acids. The V and J ends lost 6 bases and 1 base respectively, with 18 bases between them. CDR3 coding DNA: TGTGCCAGCAGGTTAAGGGCAGGGAGACAGAACACTGAAGCTTTCTTT. Residues: CASRLRAGRQNTEAFF.

There are many counts of this clonotype. The J gene is TRBJ2-7, the V gene TRBV12-3 or TRBV12-4; a possible D gene is TRBD1 (6 bases). There are 13 residues in the CDR3. Trimming took off 7 bases at V and 2 bases at J, with 12 bases between the two ends. In DNA, the CDR3 is TGTGCCAGCACCGGAGGACAGACCTACGAGCAGTACTTC. Translating it yields CASTGGQTYEQYF.

The chain has TRBV6-1 and TRBJ2-3; TRBD2 agrees at 11 bases. J was trimmed by 5 bases and V by 7 bases; bases with no gene match: 8. Germline-derived CDR1 and CDR2 are MNHNS and SASEGT. The CDR3 has 15 amino acids. In nucleotides, the CDR3 is TGTGCCAGCAAGGGTAGCGGGGGGGCTAAAGATACGCAGTATTTT. It is translated as CASKGSGGAKDTQYF.

The chain recombines TRBV7-2 with TRBJ2-1, with D unclear. Germline loops: CDR1 SGHTA, CDR2 FQGNSA. With 7 bases removed from V and 2 bases from J, the gap between germline ends came to 6 bases. The CDR3 totals 12 residues. CDR3 loop: CASTSPYNEQFF. Written as DNA, the CDR3 is TGTGCCAGCACCTCCCCCTACAATGAGCAGTTCTTC.

This chain uses TRBV6-2 or TRBV6-3 with TRBJ2-7, with D perhaps TRBD1 (5 bases). Deletions cut 6 bases from V and 7 bases from J, with 13 bases between. There are 12 residues in the CDR3. In germline, CDR1 is MNHEY, CDR2 SVGEGT. The DNA of the CDR3 is TGTGCCAGCAGACCGACAGTGGGAGAGCAGTACTTC. It codes for CASRPTVGEQYF.

The V call is TRBV12-3 or TRBV12-4, the J call TRBJ2-7, with D possibly TRBD1 on 5 matching bases. V was trimmed by 6 bases and J by 0 bases, leaving 9 bases between them. CDR3 length: 13 residues. CDR3 nucleotide sequence: TGTGCCAGCAGCACAGGATTCTCCTACGAGCAGTACTTC. It is translated as CASSTGFSYEQYF.

To note about this clonotype: A much larger clone sits a single nucleotide away, making a read error possible. The V gene is TRBV5-1, the J gene TRBJ2-2, with a tentative D call TRBD1 (6 bases). This CDR3 is 15 amino acids long. CDR1 SGHRS and CDR2 YFSETQ come from the germline V gene. CDR3 in DNA: TGCGCCAGCAGGATAGGGACACAGAACACCGGGGAGCCGTTTTTT. Translating it yields CASRIGTQNTGEPFF.